This paragraph covers one T cell receptor beta chain sequence. The antigen is not known. This entry is derived from a study of cytomegalovirus exposure and HLA in healthy donors. General study points: It was reported that the classifier diagnosed cytomegalovirus status with high specificity and sensitivity in both the original and validation cohorts.

PCR amplification relied on 60 Vbeta primers (plus 13 Jbeta primers). Some clones are missing from TCRdb's copy, which holds only in-frame ones; the method was immunoSEQ multiplex PCR. The sample has 100,000 to 150,000 clones; around four fifths are singletons. Among the donors, all were healthy bone marrow donors. Donors sampled were nominally healthy, though unrecorded immune exposures were likely. Germline loops: CDR1 MNHNY, CDR2 SVGAGI (reference sequence). V dropped 4 bases and J dropped 3; count of bases not matched to a gene: 6. The CDR3 runs 14 residues. V is TRBV6-6 and J is TRBJ2-7, with TRBD1 matching over 7 bases. Sequenced input: PBMCs. This TCR came from a man aged 30 to 39 in good health and CMV-seropositive. CDR3 DNA: TGTGCCAGCAGTTTCCGGGACAGACACTACGAGCAGTACTTC. Protein sequence: CASSFRDRHYEQYF.